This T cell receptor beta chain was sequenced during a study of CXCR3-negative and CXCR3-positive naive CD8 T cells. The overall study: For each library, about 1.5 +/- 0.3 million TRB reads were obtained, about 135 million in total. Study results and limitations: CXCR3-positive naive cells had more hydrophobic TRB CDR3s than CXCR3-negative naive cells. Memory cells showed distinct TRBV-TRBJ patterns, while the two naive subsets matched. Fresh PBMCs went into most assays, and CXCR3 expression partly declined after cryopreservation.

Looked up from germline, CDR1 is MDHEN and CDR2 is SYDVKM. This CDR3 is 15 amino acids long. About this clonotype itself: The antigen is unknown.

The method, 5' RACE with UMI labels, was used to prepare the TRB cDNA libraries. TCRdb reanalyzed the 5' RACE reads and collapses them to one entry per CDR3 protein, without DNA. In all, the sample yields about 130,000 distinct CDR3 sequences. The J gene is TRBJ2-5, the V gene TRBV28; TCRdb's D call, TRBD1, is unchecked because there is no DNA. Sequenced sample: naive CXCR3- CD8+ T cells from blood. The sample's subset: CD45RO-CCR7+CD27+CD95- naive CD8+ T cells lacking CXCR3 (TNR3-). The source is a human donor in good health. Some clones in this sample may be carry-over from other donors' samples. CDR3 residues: CASSSRPRIQETQYF.